Listed here are 5 T cell receptor beta chains from one sample, sequenced in a study of tumor and adjacent non-tumor tissue in lung cancer. This sample's RNA came from whole unsorted tissue. Three rounds of nested PCR, following a modified ARM-PCR protocol, produced the TCRbeta library. MiXCR, applied by TCRdb to the multiplex PCR reads, yields one record per CDR3 protein. The data hold about 76,000 distinct CDR3 sequences, with around 65% observed a single time. Material: lung tumor tissue. All receptors come from a woman aged 65 to 85 with non-small cell lung cancer.

Turning to this clonotype: One end of the junction does not line up with germline, which may come from a read error. The V gene is TRBV11-1, the J gene TRBJ2-4; TRBD2 is a possible D gene (6 bases). This CDR3 comprises 14 residues. Germline V gives CDR1 SGHAT, CDR2 FQDESV (reference sequence). The CDR3 nucleotides are TGTGCCAGCAGTTCGGGGGTTGTCAAAAACACTCAGTACTTC. Its translation: CASSSGVVKNTQYF.

Note on this clonotype: The CDR3 end shows no conserved phenylalanine or tryptophan, and so a read error is likely. The chain links TRBV29-1 to TRBJ2-5, with D tentatively TRBD1 (6 bases). This CDR3 has 15 amino acids. CDR1 and CDR2 from the germline V gene are SQVTM and ANQGSEA. Trimming stripped 8 bases from V and 5 bases from J, with 24 bases between. In DNA, the CDR3 is TGCAGCTTCAACCCTCAGGGGAACGCTTGGGAGACCCAGTACGTC. Translated, it gives CSFNPQGNAWETQYV.

A note on this clonotype: One end of the junction does not line up with germline, which may come from a read error. This rearrangement joins TRBV5-4 to TRBJ2-7, with 7 bases aligning to TRBD2. Per the germline V gene, CDR1 is SGHNT and CDR2 is YYREEE (reference sequence). This CDR3 is 16 amino acids long. CDR3 bases: TGTGCCAGCAGCTTTGCCTTGACTAGCAGAACCTACGAGCAGTACTTT. Translation gives CASSFALTSRTYEQYF.

With regard to this clonotype: At one of its ends the junction is not consistent with the germline gene, which may arise from a read error. The J gene is TRBJ2-1, the V gene TRBV12-3 or TRBV12-4; 10 nucleotides match TRBD2. The CDR3 totals 15 residues. The CDR3 bases are TGTCCCAGCAGGCCGACTAGCGGGTGCTACAATGAGCAGTTCTTC. It codes for CPSRPTSGCYNEQFF.

At least ten counts were recorded for this clonotype. The chain has TRBV20-1 and TRBJ2-3; no reliable D call. The CDR3 spans 12 residues. Germline loops: CDR1 DFQATT, CDR2 SNEGSKA (reference sequence). Trimming took off 6 bases at V and 6 bases at J, with 13 bases between the two ends. DNA for the CDR3: TGCAGTGCCCCAGTCACGTCCGATACGCAGTATTTT. As protein: CSAPVTSDTQYF.